These 13 T cell receptor beta chains were all obtained from the same sample, sequenced in a study of CD8 T cells in Susac syndrome. The authors reverse transcribed about 0.5 to 1 ug RNA with random hexamers. One entry per CDR3 protein, called by TCRdb with MiXCR from the immunoSEQ multiplex PCR reads. This sample carries nearly 70,000 distinct CDR3 sequences, about 95% of them seen once, and the ten largest clones take about 0.26%. Sequencing input: CD8+ T cells from PBMCs. The receptors were gathered from a human donor in good health.

Comments on this clonotype: Relative to the germline gene, one junction end is altered; a read error may explain this. J is TRBJ2-1 and V is TRBV29-1; TRBD1 is a possible D gene (6 bases). CDR3 length equals 12 residues. Germline V CDR1 and CDR2: SQVTM, ANQGSEA. The CDR3 nucleotides read TGCAGCGTAGAAGGGGGTAGCAATGAGCAGTTCTTC. Its protein is CSVEGGSNEQFF.

The chain is built from TRBV9 and TRBJ2-3, with D maybe TRBD2 (5 bases). The CDR3 runs to 14 residues. V was shortened by 0 bases and J by 2 bases, with 7 bases between the two germline ends. Germline assignment: CDR1 SGDLS and CDR2 YYNGEE. The CDR3 protein is CASSVGRITDTQYF. Written as DNA, the CDR3 is TGTGCCAGCAGCGTAGGGAGGATCACAGATACGCAGTATTTT.

The chain employs TRBV27 and TRBJ2-7; unclear D gene. Looked up from germline, CDR1 is MNHEY and CDR2 is SMNVEV (reference sequence). CDR3 size: 13 residues. V was clipped by 6 bases and J by 0 bases, with 9 bases between them. Here the CDR3 reads CASRPRASYEQYV. CDR3 coding DNA: TGTGCCAGCAGGCCTCGGGCCTCCTACGAGCAGTACGTC.

The rearrangement uses TRBV13 and TRBJ2-1; tentative D call: TRBD2 (5 bases). The CDR3 consists of 15 residues. The germline V and J ends were trimmed by 3 bases and 3 bases, with 12 bases remaining between them. Germline V gives CDR1 PRHDT, CDR2 FYEKMQ (reference sequence). The CDR3 DNA follows: TGTGCCAGCAGCTTCACGGGGAAAGACTACAATGAGCAGTTCTTC. Translation: CASSFTGKDYNEQFF.

This clonotype has just one count. The chain links TRBV7-3 to TRBJ1-1; D is undetermined. Per germline, CDR1 SGHTA and CDR2 FQGTGA. The CDR3 spans 12 residues. V was clipped by 6 bases and J by 2 bases, with 7 bases between them. The CDR3 loop reads CASSHSNTEAFF. The DNA of the CDR3 is TGTGCCAGCAGTCATTCAAACACTGAAGCTTTCTTT.

The rearrangement uses TRBV9 and TRBJ2-3, with D perhaps matching TRBD1 or TRBD2 (6 bases each). Trimming took off 2 bases at V and 10 bases at J, with 14 bases between the two ends. This CDR3 contains 13 residues. From germline, CDR1 is SGDLS and CDR2 YYNGEE. The CDR3 DNA follows: TGTGCCAGCAGCGTCGGAGAAGGGGGGCCGCAGTATTTT. It translates to CASSVGEGGPQYF. Combining the CDR3 with reference TRBV9 and TRBJ2-3 gives the whole variable domain DSGVTQTPKHLITATGQRVTLRCSPRSGDLSVYWYQQSLDQGLQFLIQYYNGEERAKGNILERFSAQQFPDLHSELNLSSLELGDSALYFCASSVGEGGPQYFGPGTRLTVL.

The chain recombines TRBV7-9 with TRBJ2-4; 8 bases fit TRBD1. CDR3 length: 15 amino acids. Losses at the gene ends were 5 bases for V and 3 bases for J; bases not matched to a gene: 6. Germline V CDR1 and CDR2: SEHNR, FQNEAQ (reference sequence). CDR3 region: CASSLTGGNKNIQYF. In DNA, the CDR3 is TGTGCCAGCAGCCTCACAGGGGGAAACAAAAACATTCAGTACTTC.

This clonotype appeared a single time. The chain has TRBV27 and TRBJ1-2, with unresolved D. Germline V lookup: CDR1 MNHEY, CDR2 SMNVEV (reference sequence). The length of the CDR3 is 15 residues. Trimming shortened V by 2 bases and J by 5 bases, and 15 bases separated the two germline ends. CDR3 DNA sequence: TGTGCCAGCAGTTTAAGTAGGTCTCTGGGGTATGGCTACACCTTC. Protein sequence: CASSLSRSLGYGYTF.

The chain employs TRBV5-1 and TRBJ2-7; D uncertain. The germline gives CDR1 SGHRS, CDR2 YFSETQ. V was trimmed by 0 bases and J by 5 bases, leaving 6 bases between them. The CDR3 totals 12 residues. The CDR3 protein is CASSLGGHEQYF. DNA for the CDR3: TGCGCCAGCAGCTTGGGGGGTCACGAGCAGTACTTC.

The gene calls are TRBV29-1 and TRBJ1-2; D possibly corresponds to TRBD1 (6 bases). CDR1 is SQVTM and CDR2 is ANQGSEA in the germline V gene. This CDR3 has 14 amino acids. Between the trimmed V and J ends, which lost 0 bases and 4 bases, there was a span of 12 bases. The CDR3 region has the DNA TGCAGCGTTGAAGATAAAACAGGGCCCTATGGCTACACCTTC. This sequence encodes CSVEDKTGPYGYTF.

DNA of the CDR3: TGTGCCACCTCCGGTGCGGGGGGGGCCTCCGGGGAGCTGTTTTTT. Protein sequence: CATSGAGGASGELFF. The chain joins TRBV4-2 to TRBJ2-2; TRBD2 agrees at 9 bases. V shed 10 bases, J shed 6 bases, and the junction held 12 bases outside the gene matches. Per germline, CDR1 LGHNA and CDR2 YNFKEQ. The length of the CDR3 is 15 residues.

A single count supports this clonotype. This chain uses TRBV28 with TRBJ2-7, with 7 positions matching TRBD1. The CDR3 covers 16 residues. The ends lost 3 bases at V and 4 bases at J; junction bases unmatched: 12. Germline CDR1 MDHEN, CDR2 SYDVKM. The CDR3 region is CASSFGSGRGMYEQYV. The CDR3 DNA reads TGTGCCAGCAGTTTTGGATCTGGCAGGGGGATGTACGAGCAGTACGTC.

The gene calls are TRBV19 and TRBJ2-1; D possibly corresponds to TRBD2 (6 bases). V gave up 5 bases and J gave up 0 bases, with 14 bases separating them. This CDR3 comprises 16 residues. Germline lookup yields CDR1 LNHDA and CDR2 SQIVND (reference sequence). The CDR3 region has the DNA TGTGCCAGTAGTTACCAAGGAGGGGCCTCCTACAATGAGCAGTTCTTC. This encodes CASSYQGGASYNEQFF.